Shown below are 20 T cell receptor beta chains from a single sample sequenced in a study of Graves' ophthalmopathy and Graves' hyperthyroidism. CDR3 regions of TCR beta were amplified from RNA transcripts. RT-PCR was first run with HTBI primers, then multiplex PCR in a second round. TCRdb passed the multiplex PCR reads through MiXCR, listing each CDR3 protein once. The sample records approximately 700,000 distinct CDR3 sequences, approximately 40% being singletons. The source material was peripheral blood. These receptors were collected from an adult man with Graves' ophthalmopathy.

This clonotype was counted only a few times. J is TRBJ2-7 and V is TRBV9, with D perhaps assigned TRBD1 or TRBD2 (5 bases each). CDR3 length: 18 residues. Germline-derived CDR1 and CDR2 are SGDLS and YYNGEE. Deletions cut 5 bases from V and 4 bases from J, with 28 bases between. The CDR3, as DNA: TGTGCCAGCAGTTTCGCCAAACCGGGACCCAGAACCCTTTACGAGCAGTACTTC. Protein product: CASSFAKPGPRTLYEQYF.

This clonotype was seen at least ten times. This rearrangement joins TRBV20-1 to TRBJ1-3; D gene unclear. The germline V gene encodes CDR1 DFQATT and CDR2 SNEGSKA (reference sequence). The CDR3 runs to 13 residues. Between the trimmed V and J ends, which lost 6 bases and 4 bases, there was a span of 13 bases. The CDR3 DNA follows: TGCAGTGCCCCTAAGGGTATGGGAAACACCATATATTTT. Its protein is CSAPKGMGNTIYF.

The V and J genes are TRBV20-1 and TRBJ1-3; D unresolved. The CDR3 runs 15 residues. Trimming took 4 bases from V and 0 from J, leaving 13 bases between them. Germline V lookup: CDR1 DFQATT, CDR2 SNEGSKA (reference sequence). DNA of the CDR3: TGCAGTGCTAACGTCCCAACTCCCTCTGGAAACACCATATATTTT. Its protein product is CSANVPTPSGNTIYF.

The J gene is TRBJ2-2, the V gene TRBV25-1; D gene unclear. With 5 bases removed from V and 1 base from J, the gap between germline ends came to 8 bases. This CDR3 contains 14 residues. Per germline, CDR1 MGHDK and CDR2 SYGVNS. CDR3 coding DNA: TGTGCCAGCAGTCAAGGCCTGAACACCGGGGAGCTGTTTTTT. Protein sequence: CASSQGLNTGELFF. Variable domain in full (rest from reference TRBV25-1 and TRBJ2-2): EADIYQTPRYLVIGTGKKITLECSQTMGHDKMYWYQQDPGMELHLIHYSYGVNSTEKGDLSSESTVSRIRTEHFPLTLESARPSHTSQYLCASSQGLNTGELFFGEGSRLTVL.

This clonotype has just a few counts. The rearrangement links TRBV7-8 to TRBJ2-7, with unresolved D. The CDR3 runs 14 residues. Germline CDR1 SGHVS, CDR2 FQNEAQ. V dropped 1 base and J dropped 5 bases, with 12 bases sitting between them. This CDR3 reads CASSLVFTANEQYF. CDR3 bases: TGTGCCAGCAGCTTAGTCTTCACCGCCAACGAGCAGTACTTC.

The chain recombines TRBV29-1 with TRBJ1-2; possible D gene TRBD1, 5 bases. There are 14 residues in the CDR3. The germline CDR1 and CDR2 sequences are SQVTM and ANQGSEA. The germline V and J ends were trimmed by 4 bases and 0 bases, with 12 bases remaining between them. CDR3 loop: CSVGGAEANYGYTF. CDR3 in DNA: TGCAGCGTTGGAGGGGCCGAAGCTAACTATGGCTACACCTTC.

There are many counts of this clonotype. The genes are TRBV10-2 and TRBJ1-4; 7 bases are a match to TRBD1. CDR1 WSHSY and CDR2 SAAADI come from the germline V gene. V lost 2 bases to trimming and J lost 8 bases; unmatched junction nucleotides: 5. The CDR3 runs to 14 residues. The CDR3 nucleotides read TGCGCCAGCAGTGAGGACAGGGTGGGGGAAAAACTGTTTTTT. Translated: CASSEDRVGEKLFF.

The sample holds many counts of this clonotype. The chain uses TRBV7-9 and TRBJ1-6, with a tentative D call TRBD1 (5 bases). This CDR3 is 15 amino acids long. Trimming pared 2 bases from V and 7 bases from J, leaving 12 bases between. Germline CDR1 reads SEHNR; CDR2 reads FQNEAQ (reference sequence). This CDR3 is CASSLTGQGNSPLHF. The DNA for the CDR3 is TGTGCCAGCAGCTTAACCGGTCAGGGCAATTCACCCCTCCACTTT.

This clonotype was observed at least ten times. Compared with germline, one end of the junction differs, possibly owing to a read error. V and J are TRBV2 and TRBJ2-7; TRBD1 or TRBD2 may be the D gene (5 bases each). The CDR3 loop spans 10 amino acids. Germline V lookup: CDR1 SNHLY, CDR2 FYNNEI. The CDR3 DNA reads as TGTGCCAGCAGTGGTCCGGGGCAGCACTTC. Translation gives CASSGPGQHF.

In its sample, this clonotype was seen a few times. The chain couples TRBV9 to TRBJ1-5; perhaps TRBD1 as D (6 bases). CDR3 size: 15 residues. The V end lost 6 bases, the J end lost 4 bases, and 17 bases lay between the germline ends. The germline V gene encodes CDR1 SGDLS and CDR2 YYNGEE. CDR3 protein: CASTLNGQQNQPQHF. In DNA form, the CDR3 reads TGTGCCAGCACCCTAAACGGACAGCAAAATCAGCCCCAGCATTTT.

The V and J genes are TRBV7-9 and TRBJ1-2; D is perhaps TRBD1 (5 bases). Germline lookup yields CDR1 SEHNR and CDR2 FQNEAQ (reference sequence). This CDR3 is 14 amino acids long. V gave up 2 bases and J gave up 6 bases, with 13 bases separating them. CDR3 coding DNA: TGTGCCAGCAGCTTAACGGGGGAAAAGGATGGCTACACCTTC. Residues: CASSLTGEKDGYTF.

Regarding this clonotype: The junction shows a germline mismatch at one end, possibly a read error. The chain is built from TRBV7-3 and TRBJ2-6; tentatively, D is TRBD1 or TRBD2 (6 bases each). Germline V gene sequence: CDR1 SGHTA, CDR2 FQGTGA. The CDR3 has 15 amino acids. The chain's CDR3 is CASSLRGSGANALTF. The CDR3 DNA reads TGTGCCAGCAGCTTACGGGGTTCGGGGGCCAACGCCCTGACTTTC.

V gene TRBV20-1 combines with J gene TRBJ2-7, with a weak D call TRBD1 (5 bases). The CDR3 spans 15 residues. V was pared by 0 bases and J by 1 base, with 13 bases between. The germline gives CDR1 DFQATT, CDR2 SNEGSKA (reference sequence). The CDR3 DNA follows: TGCAGTGCTAGAGAAGGCAGGGAATTTTCCTACGAGCAGTACTTC. Translated, it gives CSAREGREFSYEQYF.

The gene calls are TRBV7-6 and TRBJ2-7, with D perhaps matching TRBD2 (6 bases). V lost 0 bases to trimming and J lost 10 bases, with 13 bases between them. Germline V lookup: CDR1 SGHVS, CDR2 FNYEAQ. The CDR3 consists of 13 residues. The chain's CDR3 is CASSLALGRGQYF. Written as DNA, the CDR3 is TGTGCCAGCAGCTTAGCGTTAGGGCGGGGACAGTACTTC. The entire variable domain, with the rest obtained from reference TRBV7-6 and TRBJ2-7, is as follows: GAGVSQSPRYKVTKRGQDVALRCDPISGHVSLYWYRQALGQGPEFLTYFNYEAQQDKSGLPNDRFSAERPEGSISTLTIQRTEQRDSAMYRCASSLALGRGQYFGPGTRLTVT.

This chain joins TRBV9 and TRBJ2-2; D is possibly TRBD1 (5 bases). Germline V CDR1 and CDR2: SGDLS, YYNGEE. The V gene lost 0 bases and the J gene lost 4 bases, with 10 bases spanning the gap. The CDR3 extends over 15 amino acids. DNA of the CDR3: TGTGCCAGCAGCGTAGCCAGGGCCTTCACCGGGGAGCTGTTTTTT. As protein: CASSVARAFTGELFF.

The rearrangement links TRBV5-4 to TRBJ1-1, with D hard to call. V shed 3 bases and J shed 9 bases, with 15 bases lying between them. CDR1 and CDR2 from the germline V gene are SGHNT and YYREEE (reference sequence). CDR3 size: 13 residues. CDR3 bases: TGTGCCAGCAGCTCGATAGGGTCACCAAAAGCTTTCTTT. Translating it yields CASSSIGSPKAFF.

J is TRBJ1-2 and V is TRBV25-1; no clear D gene. This CDR3 has 14 residues. Germline CDR1 reads MGHDK; CDR2 reads SYGVNS. V was clipped by 5 bases and J by 2 bases, with 12 bases between them. The chain's CDR3 is CASSLWIDNYGYTF. The DNA for the CDR3 is TGTGCCAGCAGTTTATGGATAGACAACTATGGCTACACCTTC.

This clonotype has at least ten counts. The chain joins TRBV29-1 to TRBJ1-4; no clear D gene. This CDR3 spans 15 amino acids. CDR1 is SQVTM and CDR2 is ANQGSEA in the germline V gene. The V gene lost 7 bases and the J gene lost 3 bases, with 18 bases spanning the gap. CDR3 sequence: CSGALLVSANEKLFF. CDR3 nucleotide sequence: TGCAGCGGGGCACTCCTAGTCAGCGCTAATGAAAAACTGTTTTTT.

This clonotype was seen only once. The CDR3 DNA reads TGTGCCAGCAGCTTATTTCCCAAACCATCTCCCAGTGTTGGACGGGACAATAGATCTACTACCGCTTTCTTT. It codes for CASSLFPKPSPSVGRDNRSTTAFF. The chain combines TRBV11-2 with TRBJ1-1, with a tentative D call TRBD1 (6 bases). CDR1 SGHAT and CDR2 FQNNGV come from the germline V gene. This CDR3 region has 24 residues. The V end lost 2 bases, the J end lost 11 bases, and 48 bases lay between the germline ends.

V gene TRBV10-3 combines with J gene TRBJ1-1; possibly TRBD1 for D (6 bases). V was cut by 0 bases and J by 10 bases, with 15 bases left in between. The V gene's germline CDR1 is ENHRY and CDR2 SYGVKD. This CDR3 has 14 amino acids. The CDR3 DNA reads TGTGCCATCAGTGAGTCGCTACAGGGTGAAGGAGCTTTCTTT. The encoded protein is CAISESLQGEGAFF.